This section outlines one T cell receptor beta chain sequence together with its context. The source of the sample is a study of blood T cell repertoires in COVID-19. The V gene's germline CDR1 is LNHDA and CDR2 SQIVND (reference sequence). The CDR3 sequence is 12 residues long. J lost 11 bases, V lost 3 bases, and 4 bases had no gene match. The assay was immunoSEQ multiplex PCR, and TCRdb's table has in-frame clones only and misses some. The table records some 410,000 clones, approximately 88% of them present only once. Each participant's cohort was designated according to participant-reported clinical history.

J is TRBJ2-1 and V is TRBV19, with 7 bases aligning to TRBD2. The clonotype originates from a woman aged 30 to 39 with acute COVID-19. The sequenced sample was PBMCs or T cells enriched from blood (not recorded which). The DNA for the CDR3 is TGTGCCAGTAGTATCGGACTAGTCCAGCAGTTCTTC. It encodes CASSIGLVQQFF.